These T cell receptor beta chains were read from a single sample in a study of blood T cells in healthy people across ages. TCRdb itself ran the 5' RACE reads through MiXCR, one entry per CDR3 protein. The table lists fewer than 600,000 distinct CDR3 sequences, about 28% of them singletons, with 3% to 4.5% in the top ten. These data were likewise used in another study, on T cells of mothers and their children.

Sequenced material: blood. These receptors originate from a boy younger than 10 in good health. CDR3s include the opening cysteine and the closing phenylalanine or tryptophan. Each record gives: clone size, V gene, J gene, D gene, CDR3 protein, CDR3 DNA. A D gene is named only where the DNA matches it firmly. Not all rows give a size; the values are once, few, many and, for expanded clones, a class.

few	TRBV5-1	TRBJ2-1	TRBD2	CASSLAAGGPRVEQFF	TGCGCCAGCAGCTTGGCAGCGGGAGGGCCCAGGGTTGAGCAGTTCTTC
NA	TRBV5-1	TRBJ1-1	NA	CASSLAPGNMNTEAFF	TGCGCCAGCAGCTTGGCGCCCGGAAACATGAACACTGAGGCTTTCTTT
few	TRBV12-3/TRBV12-4	TRBJ2-1	TRBD1	CASLRDRGNEQFF	TGTGCCAGCCTCCGGGACAGGGGCAATGAGCAGTTCTTC
few	TRBV7-6	TRBJ1-1	NA	CASSLTGARNTEAFF	TGTGCCAGCAGCTTGACGGGGGCGAGGAACACTGAAGCTTTCTTT
few	TRBV5-6	TRBJ2-5	NA	CASSHLLSGKMTQYF	TGTGCCAGCAGCCACCTTTTGTCCGGAAAAATGACCCAGTACTTC
few	TRBV9	TRBJ2-2	NA	CASSVGGAGTGELFF	TGTGCCAGCAGCGTGGGGGGCGCGGGCACCGGGGAGCTGTTTTTT
few	TRBV12-3/TRBV12-4	TRBJ1-3	NA	CASSLGLGGGTSGNTIYF	TGTGCCAGCAGTTTGGGTTTGGGTGGAGGGACCTCTGGAAACACCATATATTTT
NA	TRBV12-3/TRBV12-4	TRBJ2-5	TRBD2	CASSFLAGGEATQYF	TGTGCCAGCAGTTTTCTAGCGGGAGGAGAAGCGACCCAGTACTTC
NA	TRBV7-9	TRBJ2-5	NA	CASSFPQETQYF	TGTGCCAGCAGCTTCCCTCAAGAGACCCAGTACTTC
NA	TRBV27	TRBJ1-2	NA	CASSFTGNYGYTF	TGTGCCAGCAGTTTCACAGGGAACTATGGCTACACCTTC
NA	TRBV7-3	TRBJ2-1	NA	CASSPGPYKSSYNEQFF	TGTGCCAGCAGCCCAGGACCGTACAAGAGCTCCTACAATGAGCAGTTCTTC
NA	TRBV20-1	TRBJ2-1	NA	CSVRPYARLAGHEQFF	TGCAGTGTTCGGCCGTACGCGCGGTTAGCAGGTCATGAGCAGTTCTTC
NA	TRBV6-5	TRBJ2-1	TRBD2	CASSHGTSGLTYNEQFF	TGTGCCAGCAGTCACGGGACTAGCGGACTGACCTACAATGAGCAGTTCTTC
NA	TRBV4-1	TRBJ2-7	TRBD2	CASSQRASGTFYEQYF	TGCGCCAGCAGCCAACGGGCTAGCGGGACGTTTTACGAGCAGTACTTC
NA	TRBV5-5	TRBJ1-2	TRBD1	CACSLVRTGANGYTF	TGTGCCTGCAGCTTGGTAAGGACAGGGGCAAATGGCTACACCTTC
few	TRBV9	TRBJ1-1	NA	CASSRGVANTEAFF	TGTGCCAGCAGCCGAGGGGTCGCGAACACTGAAGCTTTCTTT